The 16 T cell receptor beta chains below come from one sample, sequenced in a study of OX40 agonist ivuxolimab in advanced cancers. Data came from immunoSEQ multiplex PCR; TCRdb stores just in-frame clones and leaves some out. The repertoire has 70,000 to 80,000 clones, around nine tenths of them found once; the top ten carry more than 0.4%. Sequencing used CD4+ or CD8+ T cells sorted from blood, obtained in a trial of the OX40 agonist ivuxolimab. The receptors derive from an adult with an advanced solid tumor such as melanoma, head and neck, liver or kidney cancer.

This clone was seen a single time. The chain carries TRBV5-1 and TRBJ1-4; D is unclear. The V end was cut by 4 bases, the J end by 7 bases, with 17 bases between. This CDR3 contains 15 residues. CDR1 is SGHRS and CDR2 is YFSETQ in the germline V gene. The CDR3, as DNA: TGCGCCAGCAGCGATCCAACGGGTTCAGGTGAAAAACTGTTTTTT. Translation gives CASSDPTGSGEKLFF.

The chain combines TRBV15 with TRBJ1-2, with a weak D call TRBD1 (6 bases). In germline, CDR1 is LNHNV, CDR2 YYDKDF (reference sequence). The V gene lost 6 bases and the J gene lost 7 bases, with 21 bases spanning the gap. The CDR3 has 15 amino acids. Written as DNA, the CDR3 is TGTGCCACCAGACGGGAACAGGCAGGGGATTTTGGCTACACCTTC. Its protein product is CATRREQAGDFGYTF.

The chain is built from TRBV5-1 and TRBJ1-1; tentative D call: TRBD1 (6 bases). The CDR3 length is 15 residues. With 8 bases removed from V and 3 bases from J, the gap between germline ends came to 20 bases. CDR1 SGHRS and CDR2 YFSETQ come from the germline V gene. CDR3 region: CASGHGTPGDTEAFF. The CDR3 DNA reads TGCGCCAGTGGTCACGGGACACCGGGCGACACTGAAGCTTTCTTT.

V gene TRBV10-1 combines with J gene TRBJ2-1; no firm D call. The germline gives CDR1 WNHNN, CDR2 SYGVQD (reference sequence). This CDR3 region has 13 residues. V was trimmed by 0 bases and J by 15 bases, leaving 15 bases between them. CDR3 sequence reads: CASSESLDGSRFF. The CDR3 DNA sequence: TGCGCCAGCAGTGAGTCCTTGGACGGCTCGAGGTTCTTC.

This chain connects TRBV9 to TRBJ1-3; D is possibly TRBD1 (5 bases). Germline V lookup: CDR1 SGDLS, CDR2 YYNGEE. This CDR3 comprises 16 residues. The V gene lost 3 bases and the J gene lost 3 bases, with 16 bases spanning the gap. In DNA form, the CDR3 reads TGTGCCAGCAGCGCCACCACCGGGACGGGTGGAAACACCATATATTTT. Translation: CASSATTGTGGNTIYF.

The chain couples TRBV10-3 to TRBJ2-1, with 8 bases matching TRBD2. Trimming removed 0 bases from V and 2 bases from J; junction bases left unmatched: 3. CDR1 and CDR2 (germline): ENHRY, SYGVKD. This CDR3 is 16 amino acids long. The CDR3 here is CAISESKGLAYNEQFF. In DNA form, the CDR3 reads TGTGCCATCAGTGAGTCAAAGGGACTAGCCTACAATGAGCAGTTCTTC.

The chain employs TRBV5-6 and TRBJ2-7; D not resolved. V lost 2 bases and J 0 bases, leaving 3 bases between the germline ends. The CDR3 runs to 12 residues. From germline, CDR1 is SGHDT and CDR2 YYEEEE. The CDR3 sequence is CASSFSSYEQYF. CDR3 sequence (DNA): TGTGCCAGCAGCTTCTCCTCCTACGAGCAGTACTTC. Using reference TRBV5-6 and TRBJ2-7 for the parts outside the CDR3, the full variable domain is DAGVTQSPTHLIKTRGQQVTLRCSPKSGHDTVSWYQQALGQGPQFIFQYYEEEERQRGNFPDRFSGHQFPNYSSELNVNALLLGDSALYLCASSFSSYEQYFGPGTRLTVT.

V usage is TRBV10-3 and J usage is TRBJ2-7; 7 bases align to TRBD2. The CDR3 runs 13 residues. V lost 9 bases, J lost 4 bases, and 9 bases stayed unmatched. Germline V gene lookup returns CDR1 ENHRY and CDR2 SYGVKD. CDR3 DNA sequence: TGTGCCATACGGGGGGAGCTCGGGTACGAGCAGTACTTC. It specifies CAIRGELGYEQYF.

This CDR3 reads CASSLGGRGNTEAFF. The DNA for the CDR3 is TGTGCCAGCAGTTTAGGGGGCCGGGGGAACACTGAAGCTTTCTTT. The chain employs TRBV27 and TRBJ1-1, with a weak D call TRBD1 (6 bases). This CDR3 has 15 residues. Germline V gene lookup returns CDR1 MNHEY and CDR2 SMNVEV (reference sequence). V lost 2 bases to trimming and J lost 1 base, with 11 bases between them.

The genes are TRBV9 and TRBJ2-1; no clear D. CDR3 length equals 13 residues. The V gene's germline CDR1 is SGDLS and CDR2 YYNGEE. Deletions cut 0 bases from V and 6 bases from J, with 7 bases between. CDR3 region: CASSVVAGNEQFF. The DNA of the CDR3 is TGTGCCAGCAGCGTAGTAGCCGGCAATGAGCAGTTCTTC.

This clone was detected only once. CDR3 bases: TGTGCCAGCAGGCTTACAGGGCCGGATACGCAGTATTTT. Protein: CASRLTGPDTQYF. The chain carries TRBV6-5 and TRBJ2-3; D possibly corresponds to TRBD1 (6 bases). With 6 bases removed from V and 6 bases from J, the gap between germline ends came to 13 bases. CDR3 length: 13 residues. Germline V gene lookup returns CDR1 MNHEY and CDR2 SVGAGI.

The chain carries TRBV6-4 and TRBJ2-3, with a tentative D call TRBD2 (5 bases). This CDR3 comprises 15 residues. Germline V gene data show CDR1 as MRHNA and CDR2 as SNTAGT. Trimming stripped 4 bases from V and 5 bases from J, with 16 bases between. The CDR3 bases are TGTGCCAGCAGTGCTATGGGAAACCGGGGAGATACGCAGTATTTT. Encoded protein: CASSAMGNRGDTQYF.

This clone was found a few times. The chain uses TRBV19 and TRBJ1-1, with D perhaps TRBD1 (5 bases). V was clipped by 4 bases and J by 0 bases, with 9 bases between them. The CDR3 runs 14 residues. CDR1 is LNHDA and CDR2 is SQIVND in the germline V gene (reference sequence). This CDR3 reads CASSNGRVNTEAFF. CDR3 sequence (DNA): TGTGCCAGTAGTAACGGCAGGGTGAACACTGAAGCTTTCTTT.

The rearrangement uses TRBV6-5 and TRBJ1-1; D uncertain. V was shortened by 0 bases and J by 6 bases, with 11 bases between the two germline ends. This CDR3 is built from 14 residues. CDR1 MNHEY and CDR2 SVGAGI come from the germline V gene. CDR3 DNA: TGTGCCAGCAGTTACTCGCCCGGGATGTCTGAAGCTTTCTTT. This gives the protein CASSYSPGMSEAFF.

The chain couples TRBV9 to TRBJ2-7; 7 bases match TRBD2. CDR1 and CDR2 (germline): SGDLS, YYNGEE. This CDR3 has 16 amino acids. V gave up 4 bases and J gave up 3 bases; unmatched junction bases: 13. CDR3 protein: CASSLSASGPYYEQYF. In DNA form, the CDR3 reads TGTGCCAGCAGCCTCTCGGCTAGCGGCCCCTACTACGAGCAGTACTTC.

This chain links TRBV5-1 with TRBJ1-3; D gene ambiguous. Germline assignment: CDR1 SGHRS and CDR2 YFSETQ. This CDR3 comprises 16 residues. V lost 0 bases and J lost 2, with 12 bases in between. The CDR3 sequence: CASSLVEFSPGNTIYF. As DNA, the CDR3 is TGCGCCAGCAGCTTGGTGGAATTCTCACCTGGAAACACCATATATTTT.